Detailed here is one T cell receptor beta chain. TCRdb's copy holds only in-frame clones and misses some; the assay was immunoSEQ multiplex PCR. Of tens of thousands of clones in the sample, nearly 96% were seen once. This sample was included in a study of technical replicates of blood from several donors. Germline CDR1 is SGDLS and CDR2 is YYNGEE. There are 18 residues in the CDR3. J lost 0 bases, V lost 4 bases, and 13 bases had no gene match. The source of this sequence is a human donor in good health. The chain has TRBV9 and TRBJ2-1, with 7 bases identical to TRBD1. Sequenced: T cells isolated from PBMCs. The CDR3 DNA reads TGTGCCAGCAGCTTATCAGACAGGGAGTTTAGCTCCTACAATGAGCAGTTCTTC. Encoded protein: CASSLSDREFSSYNEQFF.